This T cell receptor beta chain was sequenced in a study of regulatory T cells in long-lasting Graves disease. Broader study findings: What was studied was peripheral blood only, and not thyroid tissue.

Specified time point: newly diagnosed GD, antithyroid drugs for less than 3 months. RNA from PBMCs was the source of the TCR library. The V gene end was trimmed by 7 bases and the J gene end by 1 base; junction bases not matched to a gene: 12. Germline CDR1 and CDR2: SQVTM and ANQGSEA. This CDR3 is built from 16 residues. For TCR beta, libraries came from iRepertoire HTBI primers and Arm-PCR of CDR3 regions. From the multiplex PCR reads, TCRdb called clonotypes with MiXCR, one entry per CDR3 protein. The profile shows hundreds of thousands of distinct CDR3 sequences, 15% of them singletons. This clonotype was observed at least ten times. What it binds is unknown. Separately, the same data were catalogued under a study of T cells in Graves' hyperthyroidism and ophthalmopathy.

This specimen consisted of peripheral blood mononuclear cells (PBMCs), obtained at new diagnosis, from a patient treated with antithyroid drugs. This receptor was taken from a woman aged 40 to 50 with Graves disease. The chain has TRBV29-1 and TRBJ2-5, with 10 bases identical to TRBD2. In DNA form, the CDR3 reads TGCAGCGCCTCCCCCCTGGCTAGCGGGAGCCAAGAGACCCAGTACTTC. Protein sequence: CSASPLASGSQETQYF.